The clone carrying this T cell receptor (beta chain) showed up many times. Its antigen is not known. This sample was included in a study of blood T cells in healthy people across ages. Study-wide findings and caveats: The fall in TCR beta diversity per million T cells was roughly linear with age. A conclusive naive versus antigen-experienced comparison was prevented by the unsorted PBMCs.

For the second PCR, which ran for roughly 6 to 12 cycles, a sample-barcoded 5' primer and a J-beta primer mix were used. From each sample, at least 2.5 million paired-end reads containing CDR3 were obtained. TCRdb redid the calling of the 5' RACE reads with MiXCR, one entry per CDR3 protein. The table lists around 1,000,000 distinct CDR3 sequences, roughly two fifths of them singletons, with approximately 14% in the top ten. Germline loops: CDR1 LGHNA, CDR2 YNFKEQ. The CDR3 is 17 residues long. V lost 3 bases and J lost 6; bases outside the gene matches: 12. The gene calls are TRBV4-2 and TRBJ2-1, with 9 bases fitting TRBD1. This receptor was obtained from a man aged 18 to 29 in good health. Sequenced material: blood. CDR3 sequence (DNA): TGTGCCAGCAGCCAGTCGCCTCGGGACAGGGCAGGCAATGAGCAGTTCTTC. Its translation is CASSQSPRDRAGNEQFF.